The 2 T cell receptor beta chains listed next were all sequenced from one sample in a study of T cell responses to AZD1222 COVID-19 vaccine. The data were produced by immunoSEQ multiplex PCR, yet TCRdb's version contains in-frame clones alone and is incomplete. Found here are fewer than 200,000 clones, roughly 89% of them singletons; the top ten hold 0.95% to 1.1%. The sample here was peripheral blood, taken 28 days after the second AZD1222 dose. Source of these receptors: an adult who received the AZD1222 COVID-19 vaccine.

The sample holds a few counts of this clone. The gene calls are TRBV4-1 and TRBJ2-7, with TRBD2 matching over 7 bases. The CDR3 is 18 residues long. The trim removed 0 bases at V and 0 bases at J, leaving 11 bases unmatched. Germline V gene data show CDR1 as MGHRA and CDR2 as YSYEKL. CDR3: CASSQDPGDVAGSYEQYF. The CDR3 nucleotides are TGCGCCAGCAGCCAAGATCCGGGCGACGTAGCGGGCTCCTACGAGCAGTACTTC.

This chain connects TRBV7-2 to TRBJ2-1; D possibly corresponds to TRBD2 (6 bases). The CDR3 length is 16 residues. Germline values: CDR1 SGHTA, CDR2 FQGNSA. V was cut by 5 bases and J by 4 bases, with 18 bases left in between. In DNA, the CDR3 is TGTGCCAGCAGCCTCCTCCCCGGACTACTTTACAATGAGCAGTTCTTC. Translating gives CASSLLPGLLYNEQFF. Full variable domain (rest looked up from reference TRBV7-2 and TRBJ2-1): GAGVSQSPSNKVTEKGKDVELRCDPISGHTALYWYRQSLGQGLEFLIYFQGNSAPDKSGLPSDRFSAERTGGSVSTLTIQRTQQEDSAVYLCASSLLPGLLYNEQFFGPGTRLTVL.